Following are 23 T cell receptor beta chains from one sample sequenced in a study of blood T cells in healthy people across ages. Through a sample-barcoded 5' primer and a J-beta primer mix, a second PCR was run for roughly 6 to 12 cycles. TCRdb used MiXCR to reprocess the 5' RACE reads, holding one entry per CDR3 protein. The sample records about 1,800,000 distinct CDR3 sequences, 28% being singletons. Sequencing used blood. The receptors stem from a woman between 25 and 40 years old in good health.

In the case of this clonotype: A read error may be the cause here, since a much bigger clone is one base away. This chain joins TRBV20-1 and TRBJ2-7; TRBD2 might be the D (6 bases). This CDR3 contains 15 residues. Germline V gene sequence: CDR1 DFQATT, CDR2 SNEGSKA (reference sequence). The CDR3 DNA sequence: TGCAGTGCTAGACCTAGAACGGGACTCCAAAACGAGCGGTACTTC. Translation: CSARPRTGLQNERYF.

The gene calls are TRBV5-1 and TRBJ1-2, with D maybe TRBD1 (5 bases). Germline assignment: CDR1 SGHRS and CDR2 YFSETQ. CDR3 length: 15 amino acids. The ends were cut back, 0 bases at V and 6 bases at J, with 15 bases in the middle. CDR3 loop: CASSLVQGGLDGYTF. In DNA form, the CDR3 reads TGCGCCAGCAGCTTGGTCCAGGGCGGACTTGATGGCTACACCTTC. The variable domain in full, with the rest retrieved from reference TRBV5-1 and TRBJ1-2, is KAGVTQTPRYLIKTRGQQVTLSCSPISGHRSVSWYQQTPGQGLQFLFEYFSETQRNKGNFPGRFSGRQFSNSRSEMNVSTLELGDSALYLCASSLVQGGLDGYTFGSGTRLTVV.

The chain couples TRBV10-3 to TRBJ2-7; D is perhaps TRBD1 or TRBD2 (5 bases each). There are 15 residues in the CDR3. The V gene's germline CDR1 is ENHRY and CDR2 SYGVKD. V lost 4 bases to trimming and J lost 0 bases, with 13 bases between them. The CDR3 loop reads CAISGGPDSSYEQYF. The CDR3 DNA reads TGTGCCATCAGTGGAGGGCCAGACAGCTCCTACGAGCAGTACTTC.

For the CDR3, the DNA is TGTGCCAACGCCAGAGCAGCGGGAGAGGACAATGAGCAGTTCTTC. Amino acid sequence: CANARAAGEDNEQFF. The rearrangement joins TRBV7-9 to TRBJ2-1; 8 bases line up with TRBD2. The CDR3 loop spans 15 amino acids. V gave up 10 bases and J gave up 5 bases; unmatched junction bases: 13. Germline CDR1 reads SEHNR; CDR2 reads FQNEAQ (reference sequence).

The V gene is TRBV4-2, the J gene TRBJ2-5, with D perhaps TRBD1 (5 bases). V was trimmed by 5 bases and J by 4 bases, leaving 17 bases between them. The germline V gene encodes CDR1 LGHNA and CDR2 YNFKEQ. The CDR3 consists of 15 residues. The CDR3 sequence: CASSSLSRAPETQYF. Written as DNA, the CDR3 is TGTGCCAGCAGCTCACTCTCCAGGGCCCCAGAGACCCAGTACTTC.

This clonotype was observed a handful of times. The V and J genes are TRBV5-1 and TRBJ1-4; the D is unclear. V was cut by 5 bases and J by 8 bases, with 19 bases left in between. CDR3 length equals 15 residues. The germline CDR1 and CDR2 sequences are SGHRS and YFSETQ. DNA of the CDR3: TGCGCCAGCAGGCCTTATCCTACTTTGGAGGAAAAACTGTTTTTT. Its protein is CASRPYPTLEEKLFF. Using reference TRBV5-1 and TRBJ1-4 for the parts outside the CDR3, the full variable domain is KAGVTQTPRYLIKTRGQQVTLSCSPISGHRSVSWYQQTPGQGLQFLFEYFSETQRNKGNFPGRFSGRQFSNSRSEMNVSTLELGDSALYLCASRPYPTLEEKLFFGSGTQLSVL.

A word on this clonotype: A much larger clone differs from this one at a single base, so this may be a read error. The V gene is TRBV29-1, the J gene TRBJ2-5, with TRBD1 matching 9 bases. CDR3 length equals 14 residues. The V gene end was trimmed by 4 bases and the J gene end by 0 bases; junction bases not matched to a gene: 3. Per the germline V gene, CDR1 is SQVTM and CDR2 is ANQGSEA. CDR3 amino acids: CSVGDRVHQETQYF. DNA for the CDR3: TGCAGCGTTGGGGACAGGGTGCACCAAGAGACCCAGTACTTC.

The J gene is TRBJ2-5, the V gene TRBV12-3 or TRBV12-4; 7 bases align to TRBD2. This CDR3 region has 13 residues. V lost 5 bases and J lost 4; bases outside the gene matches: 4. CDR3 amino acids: CASSGTIGETQYF. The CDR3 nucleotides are TGTGCCAGCAGTGGGACTATCGGAGAGACCCAGTACTTC.

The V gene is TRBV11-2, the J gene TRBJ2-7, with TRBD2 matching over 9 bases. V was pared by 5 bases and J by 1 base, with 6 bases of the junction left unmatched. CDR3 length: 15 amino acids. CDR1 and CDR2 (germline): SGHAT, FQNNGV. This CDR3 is CASSELAGLSYEQYF. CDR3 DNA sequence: TGTGCCAGCAGCGAACTAGCGGGCCTTTCCTACGAGCAGTACTTC.

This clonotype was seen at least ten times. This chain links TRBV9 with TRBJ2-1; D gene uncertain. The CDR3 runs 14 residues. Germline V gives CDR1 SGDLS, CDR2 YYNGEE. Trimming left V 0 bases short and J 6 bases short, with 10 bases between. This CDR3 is CASSVGVWSNEQFF. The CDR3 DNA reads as TGTGCCAGCAGCGTAGGGGTATGGAGCAATGAGCAGTTCTTC.

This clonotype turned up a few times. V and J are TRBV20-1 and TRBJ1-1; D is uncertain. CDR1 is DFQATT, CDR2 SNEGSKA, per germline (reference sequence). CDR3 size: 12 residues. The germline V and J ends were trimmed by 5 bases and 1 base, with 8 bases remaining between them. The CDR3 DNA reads TGCAGTGCTTTGGACGGGAACACTGAAGCTTTCTTT. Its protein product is CSALDGNTEAFF.

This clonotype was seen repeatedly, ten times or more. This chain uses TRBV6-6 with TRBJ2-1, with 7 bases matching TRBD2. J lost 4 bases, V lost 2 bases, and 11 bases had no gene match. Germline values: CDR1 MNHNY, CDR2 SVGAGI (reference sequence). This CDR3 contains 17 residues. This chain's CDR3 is CASSYSGERGPYNEQFF. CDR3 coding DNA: TGTGCCAGCAGTTACAGTGGTGAGCGGGGACCTTACAATGAGCAGTTCTTC.

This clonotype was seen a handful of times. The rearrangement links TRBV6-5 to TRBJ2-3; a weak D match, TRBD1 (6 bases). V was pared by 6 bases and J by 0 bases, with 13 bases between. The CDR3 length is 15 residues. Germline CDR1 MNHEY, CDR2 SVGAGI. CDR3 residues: CASRHRAGSTDTQYF. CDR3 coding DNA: TGTGCCAGCAGACACAGGGCTGGAAGCACAGATACGCAGTATTTT.

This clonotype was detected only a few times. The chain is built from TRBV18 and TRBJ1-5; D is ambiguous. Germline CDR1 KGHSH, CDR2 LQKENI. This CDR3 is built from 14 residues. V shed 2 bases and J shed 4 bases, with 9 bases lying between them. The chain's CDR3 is CASSPNERNQPQHF. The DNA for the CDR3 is TGTGCCAGCTCACCAAATGAACGGAATCAGCCCCAGCATTTT. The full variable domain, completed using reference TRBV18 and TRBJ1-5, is NAGVMQNPRHLVRRRGQEARLRCSPMKGHSHVYWYRQLPEEGLKFMVYLQKENIIDESGMPKERFSAEFPKEGPSILRIQQVVRGDSAAYFCASSPNERNQPQHFGDGTRLSIL.

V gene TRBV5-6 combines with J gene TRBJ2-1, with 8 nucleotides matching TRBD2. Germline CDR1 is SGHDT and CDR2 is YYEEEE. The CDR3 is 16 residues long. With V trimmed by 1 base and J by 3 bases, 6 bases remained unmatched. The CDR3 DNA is TGTGCCAGCAGCTTGCAGGTAGCGGGGTTCTACAATGAGCAGTTCTTC. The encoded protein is CASSLQVAGFYNEQFF.

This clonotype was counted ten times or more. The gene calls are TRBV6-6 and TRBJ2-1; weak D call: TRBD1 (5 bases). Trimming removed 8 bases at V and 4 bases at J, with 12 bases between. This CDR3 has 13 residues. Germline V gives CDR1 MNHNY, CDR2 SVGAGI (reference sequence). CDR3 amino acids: CASSSDRYNEQFF. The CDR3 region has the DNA TGTGCCAGCTCCTCAGACAGATACAATGAGCAGTTCTTC.

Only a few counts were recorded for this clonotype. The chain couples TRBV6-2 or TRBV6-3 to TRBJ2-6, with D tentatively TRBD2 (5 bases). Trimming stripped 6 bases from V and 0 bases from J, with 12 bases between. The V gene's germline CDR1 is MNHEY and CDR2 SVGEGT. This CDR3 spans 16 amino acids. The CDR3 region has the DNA TGTGCCAGCAGCAGAGGGTCTTTCTCTGGGGCCAACGTCCTGACTTTC. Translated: CASSRGSFSGANVLTF.

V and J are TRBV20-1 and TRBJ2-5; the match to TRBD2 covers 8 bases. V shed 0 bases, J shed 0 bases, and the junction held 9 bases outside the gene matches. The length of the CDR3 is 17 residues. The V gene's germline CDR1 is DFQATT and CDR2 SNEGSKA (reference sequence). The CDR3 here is CSARDLLAGGNQETQYF. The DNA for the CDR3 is TGCAGTGCTAGAGATCTTCTCGCGGGGGGTAACCAAGAGACCCAGTACTTC.

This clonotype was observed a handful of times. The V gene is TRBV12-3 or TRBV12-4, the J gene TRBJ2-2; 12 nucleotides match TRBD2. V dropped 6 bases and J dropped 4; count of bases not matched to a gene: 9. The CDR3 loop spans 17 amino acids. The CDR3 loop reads CASSAASGGAITGELFF. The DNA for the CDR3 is TGTGCCAGCAGCGCGGCTAGCGGGGGGGCCATCACCGGGGAGCTGTTTTTT.

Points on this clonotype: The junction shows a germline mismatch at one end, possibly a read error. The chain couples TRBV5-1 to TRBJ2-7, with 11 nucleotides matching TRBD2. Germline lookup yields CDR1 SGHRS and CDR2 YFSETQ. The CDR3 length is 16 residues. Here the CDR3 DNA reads TGCGCCAGCGGCTTTCTCCCGGGACTAGCGGAATACGAGCAGTACTTC. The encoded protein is CASGFLPGLAEYEQYF.

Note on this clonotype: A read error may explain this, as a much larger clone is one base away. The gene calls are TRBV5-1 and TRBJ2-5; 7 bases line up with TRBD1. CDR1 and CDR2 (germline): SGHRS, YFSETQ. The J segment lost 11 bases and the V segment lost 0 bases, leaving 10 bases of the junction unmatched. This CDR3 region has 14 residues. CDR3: CASSLEGAGDEQYF. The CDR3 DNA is TGCGCCAGCAGCTTGGAGGGGGCGGGTGATGAGCAGTACTTC.

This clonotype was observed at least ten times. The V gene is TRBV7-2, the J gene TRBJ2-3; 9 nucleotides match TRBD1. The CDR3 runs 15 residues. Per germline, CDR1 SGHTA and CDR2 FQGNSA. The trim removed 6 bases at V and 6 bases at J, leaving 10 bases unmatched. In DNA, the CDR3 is TGTGCCAGCAGGCCCCCCGGGACAGGGATCGATACGCAGTATTTT. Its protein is CASRPPGTGIDTQYF.

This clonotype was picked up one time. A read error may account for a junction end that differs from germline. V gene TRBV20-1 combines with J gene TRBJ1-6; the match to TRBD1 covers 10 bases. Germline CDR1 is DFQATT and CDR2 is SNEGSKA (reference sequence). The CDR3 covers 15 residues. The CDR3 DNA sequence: TGCAGTGCTAGAGACCGGGACAGGGGCAATTCACCCCGCCACTTT. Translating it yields CSARDRDRGNSPRHF.